This T cell receptor (beta chain) stems from a study of T cell repertoires in cytomegalovirus infection. Across the whole study: Through public TCR beta signatures, both CMV infection and matching HLA type were indicated.

Overall study findings and caveats: Based on cumulative public TCR beta family frequency, carriers of CMV plus the relevant HLA were identified. HLA-C-restricted, CMV-specific TCR beta clonotypes were dominant ex vivo.

TCRdb itself ran the reads through MiXCR, one entry per CDR3 protein. In the table there are some 400,000 distinct CDR3 sequences, 15% to 20% of which are singletons. This CDR3 spans 15 amino acids. Trimming shortened V by 3 bases and J by 4 bases, and 13 bases separated the two germline ends. Germline lookup yields CDR1 SNHLY and CDR2 FYNNEI. Points on this clonotype: What it recognizes is unknown.

The material sequenced was PBMCs. This clonotype was obtained from a human donor in good health (CMV status not recorded). Some clones in this sample may be carry-over from other donors' samples. The V gene is TRBV2, the J gene TRBJ2-1; possibly TRBD1 or TRBD2 for D (6 bases each). CDR3 residues: CASSESRGGYNEQFF. DNA of the CDR3: TGTGCCAGCAGTGAGTCCAGAGGGGGGTACAATGAGCAGTTCTTC.